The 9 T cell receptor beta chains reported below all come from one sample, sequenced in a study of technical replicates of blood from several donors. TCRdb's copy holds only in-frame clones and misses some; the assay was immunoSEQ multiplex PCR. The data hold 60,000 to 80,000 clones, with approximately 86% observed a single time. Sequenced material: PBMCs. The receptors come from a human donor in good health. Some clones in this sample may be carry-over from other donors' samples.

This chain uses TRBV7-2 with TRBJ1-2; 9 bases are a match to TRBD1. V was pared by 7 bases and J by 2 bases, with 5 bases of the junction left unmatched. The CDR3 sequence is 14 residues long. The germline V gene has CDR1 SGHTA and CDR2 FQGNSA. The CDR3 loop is CASTSQGANYGYTF. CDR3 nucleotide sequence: TGTGCCAGCACGTCACAGGGGGCGAACTATGGCTACACCTTC.

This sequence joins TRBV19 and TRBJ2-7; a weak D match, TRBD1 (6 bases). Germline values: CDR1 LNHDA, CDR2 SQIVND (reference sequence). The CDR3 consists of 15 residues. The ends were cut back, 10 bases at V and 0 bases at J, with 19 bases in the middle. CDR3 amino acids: CAKIQPRGSSYEQYF. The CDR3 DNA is TGTGCCAAGATACAGCCGAGGGGGAGCTCCTACGAGCAGTACTTC.

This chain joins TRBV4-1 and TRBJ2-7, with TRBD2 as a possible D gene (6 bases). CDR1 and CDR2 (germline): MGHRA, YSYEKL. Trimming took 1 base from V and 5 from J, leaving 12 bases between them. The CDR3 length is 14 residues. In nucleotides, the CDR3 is TGCGCCAGCAGCCAAGTACTAGCTACCGACGAGCAGTACTTC. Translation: CASSQVLATDEQYF.

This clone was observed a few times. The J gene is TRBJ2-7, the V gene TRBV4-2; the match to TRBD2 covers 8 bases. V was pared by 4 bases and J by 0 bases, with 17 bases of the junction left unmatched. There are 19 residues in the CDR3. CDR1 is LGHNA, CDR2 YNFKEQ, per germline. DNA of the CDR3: TGTGCCAGCAGCCTCGGTGCGGGGGGCGACCCCATTTCCTCCTACGAGCAGTACTTC. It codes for CASSLGAGGDPISSYEQYF.

In nucleotides, the CDR3 is TGTGCCAGCAGCTTAGGAAACAGGGGCCACGAGCAGTACTTC. Protein: CASSLGNRGHEQYF. This rearrangement joins TRBV7-2 to TRBJ2-7, with 7 bases aligning to TRBD1. Trimming took 1 base from V and 5 from J; bases not matched to a gene: 5. The CDR3 is made up of 14 amino acids. Per germline, CDR1 SGHTA and CDR2 FQGNSA.

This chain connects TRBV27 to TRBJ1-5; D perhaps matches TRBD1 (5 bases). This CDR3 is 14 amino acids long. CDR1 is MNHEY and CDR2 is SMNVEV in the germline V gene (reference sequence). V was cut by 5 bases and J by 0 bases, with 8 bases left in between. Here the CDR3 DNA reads TGTGCCAGCAGTCCTACAGGTAGCAATCAGCCCCAGCATTTT. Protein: CASSPTGSNQPQHF.

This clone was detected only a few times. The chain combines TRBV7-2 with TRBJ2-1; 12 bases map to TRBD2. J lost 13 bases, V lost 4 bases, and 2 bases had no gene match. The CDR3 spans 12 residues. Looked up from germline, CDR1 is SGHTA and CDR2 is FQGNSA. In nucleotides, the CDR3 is TGTGCCAGCAGCTCGACTAGCGGGAGCCAGTTCTTC. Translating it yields CASSSTSGSQFF.

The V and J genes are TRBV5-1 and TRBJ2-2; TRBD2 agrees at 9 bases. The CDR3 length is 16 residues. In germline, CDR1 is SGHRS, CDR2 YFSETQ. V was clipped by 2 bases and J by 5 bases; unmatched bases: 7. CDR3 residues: CASSFVSGSSTGELFF. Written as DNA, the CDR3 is TGCGCCAGCAGCTTTGTTAGCGGGAGTAGTACCGGGGAGCTGTTTTTT.

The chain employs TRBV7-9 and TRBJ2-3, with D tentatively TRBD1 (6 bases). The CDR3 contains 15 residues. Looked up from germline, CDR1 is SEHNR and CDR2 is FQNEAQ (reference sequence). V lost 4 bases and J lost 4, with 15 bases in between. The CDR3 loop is CASSWVRGGPDTQYF. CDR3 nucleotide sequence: TGTGCCAGCAGCTGGGTCAGGGGCGGCCCAGATACGCAGTATTTT.